A selection of T cell receptor beta chains follows, all from one sample in a study of T cell responses to AZD1222 COVID-19 vaccine. Method: immunoSEQ multiplex PCR; TCRdb's copy keeps in-frame clones and lacks some. The sample includes about 110,000 clones, about nine tenths of them seen just once. The specimen comprised peripheral blood, sampled on day 0 of MenACWY control vaccination. The receptors stem from an adult in good health. CDR3s include the opening cysteine and the closing phenylalanine or tryptophan. A D gene is named only where the DNA matches it firmly. For some rows the clone size is stated as once, few or many, or as a class when expanded; others skip it.

.	TRBJ1-1	13	TRBV7-2	.	TGTGCCAGCAGCTCGCGTACGAACACTGAAGCTTTCTTT	CASSSRTNTEAFF
.	TRBJ1-6	14	TRBV6-2/TRBV6-3	.	TGTGCCAGCAGTTACTGGGGACTAGATTCACCCCTCCACTTT	CASSYWGLDSPLHF
.	TRBJ1-1	16	TRBV19	.	TGTGCCAGTACTCCTTCGAAGGGCTGGGGGAACACTGAAGCTTTCTTT	CASTPSKGWGNTEAFF
.	TRBJ1-6	14	TRBV11-2	.	TGTGCCAGCAGCTTAGGACCCTATAATTCACCCCTCCACTTT	CASSLGPYNSPLHF
.	TRBJ1-1	15	TRBV9	.	TGTGCCAGCAGCGTAGGGGTTGCCATGAACACTGAAGCTTTCTTT	CASSVGVAMNTEAFF
few	TRBJ1-3	15	TRBV7-8	.	TGTGCCAGCAGCTTAGCGAGAGGTACTGGAAACACCATATATTTT	CASSLARGTGNTIYF
.	TRBJ1-6	17	TRBV9	TRBD1	TGTGCCAGCAGCACGGGGACAGCCCGCTCCTATAATTCACCCCTCCACTTT	CASSTGTARSYNSPLHF
.	TRBJ2-7	11	TRBV30	TRBD1	TGTGCCCGCGGACAGGGCTACGAGCAGTACTTC	CARGQGYEQYF
.	TRBJ1-2	13	TRBV30	TRBD1	TGTGCCTGGAGCCCCGGGACAGGGACCGGCTACACCTTC	CAWSPGTGTGYTF
few	TRBJ1-6	15	TRBV5-1	.	TGCGCCAGCAGCTTGGCAACAGGGTACAATTCACCCCTCCACTTT	CASSLATGYNSPLHF
once	TRBJ1-3	17	TRBV24-1	.	TGTGCCACCAGTGACCATGGGGTAGGATCCTCTGGAAACACCATATATTTT	CATSDHGVGSSGNTIYF
.	TRBJ1-2	14	TRBV5-6	.	TGTGCCAGCAGCTTTTCAATTGGCCGTTATGGCTACACCTTC	CASSFSIGRYGYTF
.	TRBJ1-3	16	TRBV19	.	TGTGCCAGTAGTATCTTCGCTGGGGGCTCTGGAAACACCATATATTTT	CASSIFAGGSGNTIYF
few	TRBJ2-2	13	TRBV12-3/TRBV12-4	.	TGTGCCAGCACGGATTCGAACACCGGGGAGCTGTTTTTT	CASTDSNTGELFF
.	TRBJ1-1	14	TRBV27	.	TGTGCCAGCAGGAGGGGGTACGGGAACACTGAAGCTTTCTTT	CASRRGYGNTEAFF
.	TRBJ2-1	16	TRBV6-2/TRBV6-3	.	TGTGCCAGCAGTCAGGCTAGCGACCGTTCCTACAATGAGCAGTTCTTC	CASSQASDRSYNEQFF
once	TRBJ1-2	14	TRBV15	TRBD1	TGTGCCACCAGCATTCTTAGACAGGGGTCCCTAGGCACCTTC	CATSILRQGSLGTF
.	TRBJ1-5	13	TRBV2	.	TGTGCCAGCAGTGCGGATAGCAATCAGCCCCAGCATTTT	CASSADSNQPQHF
.	TRBJ1-1	17	TRBV13	.	TGTGCCAGCAGCTTAGCCCCCCCGGGAACCCTTAACACTGAAGCTTTCTTT	CASSLAPPGTLNTEAFF
.	TRBJ2-3	13	TRBV18	.	TGTGCCAGCTCACCTAGTAGCGCAGATACGCAGTATTTT	CASSPSSADTQYF
.	TRBJ1-2	14	TRBV27	TRBD1	TGTGCCACCCTGGATCGACAGGGTGGATATGGCTACACCTTC	CATLDRQGGYGYTF
.	TRBJ2-5	12	TRBV4-1	.	TGCGCCAGCAGCCAAGGAGATGGGACCCAGTACTTC	CASSQGDGTQYF
.	TRBJ2-1	12	TRBV11-2	.	TGTGCCAGCAGCCGATCCTACAATGAGCAGTTCTTC	CASSRSYNEQFF
.	TRBJ1-1	16	TRBV7-2	.	TGTGCCAGCAGTCGTAACTCACAGGCGTCTAACACTGAAGCTTTCTTT	CASSRNSQASNTEAFF
.	TRBJ1-3	17	TRBV27	.	TGTGCCAGCAGTTTATCGTGGAGGGGCATCTCTGGAAACACCATATATTTT	CASSLSWRGISGNTIYF
.	TRBJ2-5	13	TRBV11-3	.	TGTGCCAGCAGCCCAGGGGGGGGCACAACCCAGTACTTC	CASSPGGGTTQYF
.	TRBJ2-7	15	TRBV5-4	TRBD2	TGTGCCAGCAGCGCCCCGGGACTAGGGTTTTACGAGCAGTACTTC	CASSAPGLGFYEQYF
.	TRBJ2-7	11	TRBV7-2	.	TGTGCCAGCAGCTTATCGGAGGAGCAGTACTTC	CASSLSEEQYF
.	TRBJ1-2	13	TRBV18	TRBD1	TGTGCCAGCTCACTCCGGACAGGGGATGGCTACACCTTC	CASSLRTGDGYTF
.	TRBJ2-1	13	TRBV7-2	.	TGTGCCAGCACCCTCCCTTCCTACAATGAGCAGTTCTTC	CASTLPSYNEQFF
.	TRBJ2-1	14	TRBV5-1	TRBD2	TGCGCCAGCACCCTAGCGGGGGGGAGGAATGAGCAGTTCTTC	CASTLAGGRNEQFF
.	TRBJ1-3	14	TRBV6-1	.	TGTGCCAGCAGTGACGGACAAACTGGAAACACCATATATTTT	CASSDGQTGNTIYF
.	TRBJ2-7	13	TRBV5-4	.	TGTGCCAGCAGGGAGGGGTTAAGCTACGAGCAGTACTTC	CASREGLSYEQYF
.	TRBJ1-2	14	TRBV7-2	.	TGTGCCAGCAGGCCTTATTCGGGGGGAGATGGCTACACCTTC	CASRPYSGGDGYTF
once	TRBJ1-6	16	TRBV28	.	TGTGCCAGCAGTATCCTCAGGAGCTCCTATAATTCACCCCTCCACTTT	CASSILRSSYNSPLHF
.	TRBJ1-2	13	TRBV5-6	TRBD1	TGTGCCAGCAGACCCCGAGACAGGGGAGGCTACACCTTC	CASRPRDRGGYTF
.	TRBJ2-7	17	TRBV27	TRBD1	TGTGCCAGCAGCCGACCCCGACTCCGGGACAGGGGGCATGAGCAGTACTTC	CASSRPRLRDRGHEQYF
.	TRBJ2-7	14	TRBV7-2	.	TGTGCCAGCAGCTCACACCAGAGCTCCTACGAGCAGTACTTC	CASSSHQSSYEQYF
.	TRBJ1-5	17	TRBV4-1	.	TGCGCCAGCAGCATAGACCGGGCCCGCCGTGGCAATCAGCCCCAGCATTTT	CASSIDRARRGNQPQHF
.	TRBJ1-6	13	TRBV27	.	TGTGCCAGCACCCATGTGGAGAATTCACCCCTCCACTTT	CASTHVENSPLHF
.	TRBJ2-7	12	TRBV12-3/TRBV12-4	.	TGTGCCAGCAGTTTAATCTTCCACGAGCAGTACTTC	CASSLIFHEQYF
once	TRBJ2-2	14	TRBV9	.	TGTGCCAGCAGCGTAGAGTTCGGGGGCGGGGAGCTGTTTTTT	CASSVEFGGGELFF
.	TRBJ1-4	12	TRBV6-5	.	TGTGCCAGCAGGGACTCCTGGGAAAAACTGTTTTTT	CASRDSWEKLFF
.	TRBJ1-4	13	TRBV4-1	.	TGCGCCAGCAGCCATGGCGGCGGAGAAAAACTGTTTTTT	CASSHGGGEKLFF
.	TRBJ2-7	14	TRBV7-2	TRBD2	TGTGCCAGCAGGGAGACTAGCCAAGCCTACGAGCAGTACTTC	CASRETSQAYEQYF
.	TRBJ2-1	16	TRBV4-3	TRBD1	TGCGCCAGCAGCCTGTCCATGGACAGGCTCTACAATGAGCAGTTCTTC	CASSLSMDRLYNEQFF
.	TRBJ1-2	14	TRBV6-5	.	TGTGCCAGCAGTTACTTTGGGGGACGGTATGGCTACACCTTC	CASSYFGGRYGYTF
.	TRBJ2-1	13	TRBV2	.	TGTGCCAGCAGTACCGGGACATACAATGAGCAGTTCTTC	CASSTGTYNEQFF
.	TRBJ1-5	15	TRBV27	TRBD1	TGTGCCAGCAGTTTATCCAGGGGGGCCAATCAGCCCCAGCATTTT	CASSLSRGANQPQHF
.	TRBJ1-2	12	TRBV12-3/TRBV12-4	.	TGTGCCAGCATCGCAGGGGAGAAGGGCTACACCTTC	CASIAGEKGYTF